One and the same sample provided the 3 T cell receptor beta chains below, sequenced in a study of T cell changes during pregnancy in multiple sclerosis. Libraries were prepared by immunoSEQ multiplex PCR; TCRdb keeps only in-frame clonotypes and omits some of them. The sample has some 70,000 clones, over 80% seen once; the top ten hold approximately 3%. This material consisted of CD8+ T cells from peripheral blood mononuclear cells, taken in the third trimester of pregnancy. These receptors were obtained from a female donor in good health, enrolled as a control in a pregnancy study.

Here the CDR3 reads CASSLRVGLADSTDTQYF. Written as DNA, the CDR3 is TGTGCCAGCAGCTTAAGGGTAGGACTAGCTGATAGCACAGATACGCAGTATTTT. The chain uses TRBV7-8 and TRBJ2-3, with 8 bases matching TRBD2. The CDR3 is 18 residues long. Germline assignment: CDR1 SGHVS and CDR2 FQNEAQ. The V gene end was trimmed by 2 bases and the J gene end by 0 bases; junction bases not matched to a gene: 10.

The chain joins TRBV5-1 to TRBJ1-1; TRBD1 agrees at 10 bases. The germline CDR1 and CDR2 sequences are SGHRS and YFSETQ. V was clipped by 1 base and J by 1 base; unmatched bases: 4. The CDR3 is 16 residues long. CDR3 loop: CASSLPRTGGNTEAFF. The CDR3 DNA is TGCGCCAGCAGCTTGCCAAGGACAGGGGGGAACACTGAAGCTTTCTTT. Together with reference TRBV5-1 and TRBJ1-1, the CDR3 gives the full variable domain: KAGVTQTPRYLIKTRGQQVTLSCSPISGHRSVSWYQQTPGQGLQFLFEYFSETQRNKGNFPGRFSGRQFSNSRSEMNVSTLELGDSALYLCASSLPRTGGNTEAFFGQGTRLTVV.

The CDR3 reads CASSSGDEQYF. Here the CDR3 DNA reads TGTGCCAGCAGTTCGGGGGACGAGCAGTACTTC. The rearrangement links TRBV27 to TRBJ2-7; TRBD2 is a possible D gene (6 bases). V was pared by 4 bases and J by 5 bases, with 6 bases between. Germline V gene lookup returns CDR1 MNHEY and CDR2 SMNVEV (reference sequence). The CDR3 loop spans 11 amino acids.